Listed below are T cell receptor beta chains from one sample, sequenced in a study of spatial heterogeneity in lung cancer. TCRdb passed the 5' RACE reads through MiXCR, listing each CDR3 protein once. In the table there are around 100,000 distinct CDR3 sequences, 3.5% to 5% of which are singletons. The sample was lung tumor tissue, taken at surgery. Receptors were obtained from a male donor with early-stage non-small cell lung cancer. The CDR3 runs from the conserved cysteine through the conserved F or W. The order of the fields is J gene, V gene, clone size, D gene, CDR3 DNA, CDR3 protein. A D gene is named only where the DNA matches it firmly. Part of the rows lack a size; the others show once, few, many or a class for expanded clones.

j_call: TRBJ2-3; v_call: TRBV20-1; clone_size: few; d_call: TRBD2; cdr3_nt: TGCAGTGCTAGAGAGGTAGCGGGAGCGGGGACGCAGTATTTT; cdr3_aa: CSAREVAGAGTQYF
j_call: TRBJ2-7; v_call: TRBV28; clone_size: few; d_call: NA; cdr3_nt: TGTGCCAGCAGTTTAGCCAGGGTCGGCTACGAGCAGTACTTC; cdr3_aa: CASSLARVGYEQYF
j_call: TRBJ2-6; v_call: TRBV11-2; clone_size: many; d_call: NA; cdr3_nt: TGTGCCAGCAGCTTAGGGGGACCGAACTCTGGGGCCAACGTCCTGACTTTC; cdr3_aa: CASSLGGPNSGANVLTF
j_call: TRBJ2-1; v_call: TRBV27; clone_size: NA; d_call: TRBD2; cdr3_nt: TGTGCCAGCAGTCGCGGGGGAAGCTCCTACAATGAGCAGTTCTTC; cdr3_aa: CASSRGGSSYNEQFF
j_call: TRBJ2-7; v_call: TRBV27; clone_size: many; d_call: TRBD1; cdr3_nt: TGTGCCAGCAGTTCCCGACAGGGGGTCTACGAGCAGTACTTC; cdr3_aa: CASSSRQGVYEQYF
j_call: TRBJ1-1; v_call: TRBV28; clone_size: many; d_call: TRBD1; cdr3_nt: TGTGCCAGCAGTTTATGGAGGGACAGGAGGGTCGGGGACGCTGAAGCTTTCTTT; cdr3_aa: CASSLWRDRRVGDAEAFF
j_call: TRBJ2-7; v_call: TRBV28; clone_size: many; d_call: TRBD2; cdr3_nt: TGTGCCAGCGGGGGTTCTAGCGGACGCTACGAGCAGTACTTC; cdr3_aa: CASGGSSGRYEQYF
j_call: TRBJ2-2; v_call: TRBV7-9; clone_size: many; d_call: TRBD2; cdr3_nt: TGTGCCAGCAGCTTAATACTAGCGGGAGACACCGGGGAGCTGTTTTTT; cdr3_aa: CASSLILAGDTGELFF
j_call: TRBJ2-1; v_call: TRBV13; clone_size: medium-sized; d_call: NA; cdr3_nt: TGTGCCAGCAGCTTAGGTGGGAGCAATGAGCAGTTCTTC; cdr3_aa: CASSLGGSNEQFF
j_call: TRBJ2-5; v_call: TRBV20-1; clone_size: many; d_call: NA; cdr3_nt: TGCAGTGCTCGGGAAAGTAGAAACCAAGAGACCCAGTACTTC; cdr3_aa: CSARESRNQETQYF
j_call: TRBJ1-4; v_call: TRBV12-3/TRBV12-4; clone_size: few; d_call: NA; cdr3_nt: TGTGCCAGCAGTTTAGCGCTAACCCCGTGGGAAAAACTGTTTTTT; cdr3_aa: CASSLALTPWEKLFF
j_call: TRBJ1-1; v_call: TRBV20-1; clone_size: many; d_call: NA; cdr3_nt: TGCAGTGCCAGGAAGAACACTGAAGCTTTCTTT; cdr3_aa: CSARKNTEAFF
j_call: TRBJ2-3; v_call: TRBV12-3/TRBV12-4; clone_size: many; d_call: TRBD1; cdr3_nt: TGTGCCAGCAGTTTACAGGCAGGGGGAAATACGCAGTATTTT; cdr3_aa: CASSLQAGGNTQYF
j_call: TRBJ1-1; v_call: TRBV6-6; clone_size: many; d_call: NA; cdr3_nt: TGTGCCAGCAGTTACCTGGTCGCGAACACTGAAGCTTTCTTT; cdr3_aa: CASSYLVANTEAFF
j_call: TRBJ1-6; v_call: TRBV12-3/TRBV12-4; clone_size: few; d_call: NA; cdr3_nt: TGTGCGGTCGGTCTGGGATCCTCCTATAATTCACCCCTCCACTTT; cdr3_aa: CAVGLGSSYNSPLHF